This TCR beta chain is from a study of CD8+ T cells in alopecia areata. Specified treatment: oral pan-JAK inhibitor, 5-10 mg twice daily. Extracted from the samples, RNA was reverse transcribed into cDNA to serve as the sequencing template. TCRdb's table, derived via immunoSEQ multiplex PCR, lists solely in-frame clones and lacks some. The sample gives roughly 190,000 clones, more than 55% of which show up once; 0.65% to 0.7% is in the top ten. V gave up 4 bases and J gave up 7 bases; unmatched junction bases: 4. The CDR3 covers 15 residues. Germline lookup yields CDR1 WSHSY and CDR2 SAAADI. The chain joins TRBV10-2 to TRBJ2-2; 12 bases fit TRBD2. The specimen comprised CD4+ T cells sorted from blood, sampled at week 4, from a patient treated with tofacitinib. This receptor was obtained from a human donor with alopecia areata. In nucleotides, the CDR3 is TGCGCCAGCAGTGGACTAGCGGGAGAAGGCGGGGAGCTGTTTTTT. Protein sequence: CASSGLAGEGGELFF.